These 20 T cell receptor beta chains originate from one sample sequenced in a study of regulatory T cells in long-lasting Graves disease. The time point here: newly diagnosed GD, antithyroid drugs for less than 3 months. The TCR library was prepared using RNA isolated from PBMCs. To make TCR beta libraries, researchers used iRepertoire HTBI primers and Arm-PCR of CDR3 regions. TCRdb passed the multiplex PCR reads through MiXCR, listing each CDR3 protein once. This table has 300,000 to 450,000 distinct CDR3 sequences, around a sixth appearing once. Sequenced material: peripheral blood mononuclear cells (PBMCs), taken at new diagnosis, from a patient treated with antithyroid drugs. These receptors were taken from a female donor with Graves disease.

In this sample, this clonotype turned up many times. The chain uses TRBV12-3 or TRBV12-4 and TRBJ1-2; possible D gene TRBD1, 5 bases. The V gene lost 2 bases and the J gene lost 7 bases, with 14 bases spanning the gap. The CDR3 length is 14 residues. CDR3 bases: TGTGCCAGCAGTTTAAGTCGGGGGATTGGTGGCTACACCTTC. Translated: CASSLSRGIGGYTF.

The CDR3 protein is CASSGPLLSGRDPYNEQFF. The DNA for the CDR3 is TGTGCCAGCAGCGGACCTCTACTAAGCGGGAGGGACCCCTACAATGAGCAGTTCTTC. V gene TRBV7-2 combines with J gene TRBJ2-1; TRBD2 agrees at 10 bases. The germline V gene has CDR1 SGHTA and CDR2 FQGNSA. V shed 5 bases and J 2 bases; nucleotides not matched to a gene: 15. The CDR3 spans 19 residues.

This clonotype was detected only a few times. The chain recombines TRBV19 with TRBJ2-5; D is unclear. V lost 1 base and J 3 bases, leaving 6 bases between the germline ends. CDR3 length equals 13 residues. Germline values: CDR1 LNHDA, CDR2 SQIVND (reference sequence). CDR3 amino acids: CASSIAAEETQYF. The DNA for the CDR3 is TGTGCCAGTAGTATAGCGGCGGAAGAGACCCAGTACTTC. Full variable domain (rest looked up from reference TRBV19 and TRBJ2-5): DGGITQSPKYLFRKEGQNVTLSCEQNLNHDAMYWYRQDPGQGLRLIYYSQIVNDFQKGDIAEGYSVSREKKESFPLTVTSAQKNPTAFYLCASSIAAEETQYFGPGTRLLVL.

The table lists this clonotype with many counts. The CDR3 region is CASSSRTGPGEQYF. As DNA, the CDR3 is TGTGCCAGCAGTTCCAGGACAGGGCCGGGCGAGCAGTACTTC. The genes are TRBV27 and TRBJ2-7; 8 bases fit TRBD1. Germline values: CDR1 MNHEY, CDR2 SMNVEV (reference sequence). J lost 6 bases, V lost 4 bases, and 8 bases had no gene match. This CDR3 has 14 amino acids.

In this sample, this clonotype turned up many times. V gene TRBV12-3 or TRBV12-4 combines with J gene TRBJ2-3, with 7 positions matching TRBD2. Trimming removed 6 bases from V and 0 bases from J; junction bases left unmatched: 6. The length of the CDR3 is 15 residues. CDR3 DNA sequence: TGTGCCAGCAGCACGGGGGGTAGAAGCACAGATACGCAGTATTTT. This gives the protein CASSTGGRSTDTQYF.

The genes are TRBV7-2 and TRBJ2-5; unclear D gene. The J call is doubtful: the DNA matches TRBJ2-7 better. This CDR3 comprises 14 residues. The germline V gene has CDR1 SGHTA and CDR2 FQGNSA. CDR3 region: CASSETSASYEQYF. The CDR3 DNA reads TGTGCCAGCAGTGAGACAAGTGCCTCCTACGAGCAGTACTTC.

This clonotype showed up many times. The V and J genes are TRBV7-2 and TRBJ2-3; perhaps TRBD1 as D (7 bases). CDR3 size: 14 residues. Germline-derived CDR1 and CDR2 are SGHTA and FQGNSA. Trimming shortened V by 1 base and J by 10 bases, and 15 bases separated the two germline ends. The chain's CDR3 is CASSLVGGGAAQYF. The CDR3 coding sequence is TGTGCCAGCAGCTTAGTTGGAGGGGGCGCCGCGCAGTATTTT.

This clonotype was recorded many times. The chain uses TRBV27 and TRBJ1-1; D is ambiguous. With 2 bases removed from V and 4 bases from J, the gap between germline ends came to 11 bases. This CDR3 is built from 14 residues. Looked up from germline, CDR1 is MNHEY and CDR2 is SMNVEV (reference sequence). The CDR3 DNA follows: TGTGCCAGCAGTTTAGCTGTGGGTGGCACTGAAGCTTTCTTT. This translates into CASSLAVGGTEAFF.

This clonotype was picked up many times. The V gene is TRBV7-3, the J gene TRBJ2-2; D is unresolved. CDR3 length equals 19 residues. Trimming removed 1 base from V and 0 bases from J, with 18 bases in between. CDR1 and CDR2 (germline): SGHTA, FQGTGA. The CDR3 DNA is TGTGCCAGCAGCTTAAGCTCAGTGTCCAGGCCCACGAACACCGGGGAGCTGTTTTTT. Amino acids: CASSLSSVSRPTNTGELFF.

This clonotype was detected many times. The genes are TRBV20-1 and TRBJ2-5; D may be TRBD1 (5 bases). Germline CDR1 and CDR2: DFQATT and SNEGSKA (reference sequence). The V end was cut by 5 bases, the J end by 0 bases, with 13 bases between. This CDR3 has 14 residues. The CDR3 reads CSAQEQEHQETQYF. CDR3 DNA sequence: TGCAGTGCTCAAGAACAGGAACACCAAGAGACCCAGTACTTC.

In the case of this clonotype: The junction differs from germline at one of its ends, possibly a read error. V and J are TRBV4-3 and TRBJ2-5; tentative D call: TRBD1 (5 bases). There are 15 residues in the CDR3. Germline V CDR1 and CDR2: LGHNA, YSLEER. The CDR3 DNA follows: TGCGCCAGCAGCCAAGATAGGCAGGGTCGAGAGATCCAGTACTTC. This gives the protein CASSQDRQGREIQYF.

Notes on this clonotype: A far larger clone is a single base away, which makes a read error likely. V and J are TRBV7-2 and TRBJ2-3, with unresolved D. Germline assignment: CDR1 SGHTA and CDR2 FQGNSA. Trimming took 2 bases from V and 0 from J, leaving 9 bases between them. CDR3 length: 15 amino acids. The CDR3 nucleotides read TGTGCCAGCAGCTTAAGGGCATCCAGCACAGATACGCAGTATTTT. Protein: CASSLRASSTDTQYF. The complete variable domain, with remaining parts taken from reference TRBV7-2 and TRBJ2-3, reads GAGVSQSPSNKVTEKGKDVELRCDPISGHTALYWYRQSLGQGLEFLIYFQGNSAPDKSGLPSDRFSAERTGGSVSTLTIQRTQQEDSAVYLCASSLRASSTDTQYFGPGTRLTVL.

Regarding this clonotype: A much larger clonotype is one base distant, so this may be a read error. The chain employs TRBV7-9 and TRBJ1-2; D is uncertain. CDR1 SEHNR and CDR2 FQNEAQ come from the germline V gene (reference sequence). The CDR3 runs to 15 residues. CDR3 amino acids: CACSLATGMDYGYTF. In DNA form, the CDR3 reads TGTGCCTGCAGCTTAGCCACTGGGATGGACTATGGCTACACCTTC.

This clonotype was picked up a small number of times. This rearrangement joins TRBV11-2 to TRBJ2-7, with 8 bases aligning to TRBD2. The germline V gene encodes CDR1 SGHAT and CDR2 FQNNGV. The CDR3 extends over 13 amino acids. J gave up 6 bases and V 8 bases, and 9 bases lay outside the gene matches. The CDR3 nucleotides are TGTGCCAGCTCACGGTCCGGGGGGGGCGAGCAGTACTTC. This encodes CASSRSGGGEQYF.

This clonotype was picked up many times. The V call is TRBV20-1, the J call TRBJ1-1; D gene unclear. CDR3 size: 14 residues. Germline loops: CDR1 DFQATT, CDR2 SNEGSKA (reference sequence). The V end lost 6 bases, the J end lost 2 bases, and 16 bases lay between the germline ends. The CDR3 loop is CSAPPRGGNTEAFF. The CDR3 DNA reads TGCAGTGCCCCCCCGCGGGGAGGAAACACTGAAGCTTTCTTT.

At least ten counts were recorded for this clonotype. This rearrangement joins TRBV28 to TRBJ2-7, with 7 nucleotides matching TRBD2. This CDR3 has 15 amino acids. Germline loops: CDR1 MDHEN, CDR2 SYDVKM. Germline trimming cut 7 bases from V and 0 bases from J; bases unmatched to any gene: 9. DNA of the CDR3: TGTGCCAGCATCCATAGCGGGCACCTCTCCTACGAGCAGTACTTC. Encoded protein: CASIHSGHLSYEQYF.

On this clonotype itself: Its ends do not fully match the called genes, so a read error is possible. The J gene is TRBJ1-6, the V gene TRBV2; 8 bases are shared with TRBD1. The CDR3 runs 15 residues. Per germline, CDR1 SNHLY and CDR2 FYNNEI. Here the CDR3 reads CASSELGTGHSPLHF. The CDR3 DNA reads as TGTGCCAGCAGTGAATTGGGGACAGGCCATTCGCCCCTCCACTTT. Variable domain in full (rest from reference TRBV2 and TRBJ1-6): EPEVTQTPSHQVTQMGQEVILRCVPISNHLYFYWYRQILGQKVEFLVSFYNNEISEKSEIFDDQFSVERPDGSNFTLKIRSTKLEDSAMYFCASSELGTGHSPLHFGNGTRLTVT.

This sequence joins TRBV6-1 and TRBJ1-1; TRBD1 aligns across 7 bases. The CDR3 runs 15 residues. The germline V gene encodes CDR1 MNHNS and CDR2 SASEGT. Trimming removed 5 bases from V and 8 bases from J; junction bases left unmatched: 14. CDR3: CASSRPGQPVGEAFF. CDR3 DNA sequence: TGTGCCAGCAGTCGCCCGGGACAGCCTGTGGGGGAAGCTTTCTTT.

This clonotype was detected many times. The rearrangement links TRBV12-3 or TRBV12-4 to TRBJ1-2; D remains ambiguous. Trimming removed 6 bases from V and 5 bases from J, with 10 bases in between. The CDR3 runs 12 residues. CDR3 in DNA: TGTGCCAGCAGCCCCAAAGGGTATGGCTACACCTTC. It yields the protein CASSPKGYGYTF.

In this sample, this clonotype turned up many times. The chain uses TRBV27 and TRBJ2-3; tentatively, D is TRBD2 (6 bases). Per germline, CDR1 MNHEY and CDR2 SMNVEV (reference sequence). Trimming removed 5 bases from V and 2 bases from J, with 11 bases in between. The CDR3 length is 14 residues. CDR3 coding DNA: TGTGCCAGCAGTGACCGGGACTTCACAGATACGCAGTATTTT. It translates to CASSDRDFTDTQYF.